Presented here are 26 T cell receptor beta chains from one specimen sequenced in a study of shared clonotypes between healthy human individuals. Data came from immunoSEQ multiplex PCR; TCRdb stores just in-frame clones and leaves some out. The table includes more than 600,000 clones, just over 90% detected once. Only CD45RO-negative cells positively selected for CCR7 counted as naive CD8 cells, so terminally differentiated effector memory CD45RA+ cells were excluded. The sequencing sample was made of naive CD8+ T cells sorted from blood. The source of these receptors is a man in his thirties or forties in good health.

V is TRBV5-1 and J is TRBJ2-7; 9 positions match TRBD1. V shed 4 bases and J 6 bases; nucleotides not matched to a gene: 8. The CDR3 has 14 residues. CDR1 and CDR2 (germline): SGHRS, YFSETQ. The DNA of the CDR3 is TGCGCCAGCAGCCCCGGGACAGGGTCTTTCGAGCAGTACTTC. This codes for CASSPGTGSFEQYF.

This clone has just one count. The chain has TRBV28 and TRBJ2-1; D may correspond to TRBD1 or TRBD2 (5 bases each). The V end was cut by 6 bases, the J end by 7 bases, with 16 bases between. Germline loops: CDR1 MDHEN, CDR2 SYDVKM. There are 14 residues in the CDR3. The CDR3 region is CASSRPGAGNEQFF. Written as DNA, the CDR3 is TGTGCCAGCAGCCGTCCCGGGGCCGGGAATGAGCAGTTCTTC.

This chain connects TRBV29-1 to TRBJ2-7, with 10 bases lining up with TRBD2. This CDR3 is 15 amino acids long. Germline CDR1 is SQVTM and CDR2 is ANQGSEA. V shed 2 bases and J 4 bases; nucleotides not matched to a gene: 8. CDR3 protein: CSVELAGEGMYEQYF. DNA for the CDR3: TGCAGCGTTGAACTAGCGGGAGAAGGTATGTACGAGCAGTACTTC.

The chain carries TRBV28 and TRBJ2-6, with D possibly being TRBD2 (5 bases). V was shortened by 2 bases and J by 0 bases, with 8 bases between the two germline ends. From germline, CDR1 is MDHEN and CDR2 SYDVKM. This CDR3 has 16 residues. The CDR3 loop is CASSLRGSSGANVLTF. The CDR3 DNA is TGTGCCAGCAGTTTACGGGGTAGCTCTGGGGCCAACGTCCTGACTTTC.

The table lists this clone with a count of one. The V gene is TRBV29-1, the J gene TRBJ1-2; TRBD1 might be the D (5 bases). This CDR3 region has 13 residues. Trimming pared 7 bases from V and 1 base from J, leaving 13 bases between. Germline V gives CDR1 SQVTM, CDR2 ANQGSEA. CDR3 nucleotides: TGCAGCGCCTACAGGAGCCTTAACTATGGCTACACCTTC. Residues: CSAYRSLNYGYTF.

This chain connects TRBV27 to TRBJ2-7, with TRBD2 matching 13 bases. V dropped 4 bases and J dropped 5; count of bases not matched to a gene: 5. CDR1 MNHEY and CDR2 SMNVEV come from the germline V gene (reference sequence). This CDR3 spans 15 amino acids. This CDR3 is CASSSGLAGVHEQYF. CDR3 DNA: TGTGCCAGCAGTTCCGGACTAGCGGGAGTCCACGAGCAGTACTTC.

The V call is TRBV27, the J call TRBJ2-7; a possible D gene is TRBD1 (5 bases). V was pared by 3 bases and J by 6 bases, with 12 bases between. Germline loops: CDR1 MNHEY, CDR2 SMNVEV (reference sequence). CDR3 length: 13 amino acids. The CDR3 region has the DNA TGTGCCAGCAGTTTTAAGGGGCCCTTCGAGCAGTACTTC. It translates to CASSFKGPFEQYF.

The chain couples TRBV5-4 to TRBJ1-1; no reliable D call. This CDR3 has 12 amino acids. V lost 3 bases and J lost 3, with 6 bases in between. Per the germline V gene, CDR1 is SGHNT and CDR2 is YYREEE (reference sequence). CDR3 sequence reads: CASSSTDTEAFF. For the CDR3, the DNA is TGTGCCAGCAGCTCGACTGACACTGAAGCTTTCTTT.

J is TRBJ2-1 and V is TRBV7-2; 9 nucleotides align to TRBD1. J was trimmed by 6 bases and V by 5 bases; bases with no gene match: 5. Germline CDR1 reads SGHTA; CDR2 reads FQGNSA. The CDR3 spans 14 residues. CDR3 region: CASSKRTGANEQFF. The CDR3 DNA is TGTGCCAGCAGCAAACGGACAGGGGCCAATGAGCAGTTCTTC.

The chain combines TRBV27 with TRBJ2-7; 10 nucleotides agree with TRBD2. The CDR3 spans 14 residues. CDR1 is MNHEY and CDR2 is SMNVEV in the germline V gene (reference sequence). V dropped 5 bases and J dropped 7; count of bases not matched to a gene: 8. CDR3 in amino acids: CASSPVLLAGEQYF. CDR3 coding DNA: TGTGCCAGCAGTCCAGTCTTACTAGCGGGAGAGCAGTACTTC.

This clone occurred once. The rearrangement links TRBV6-6 to TRBJ2-2; 9 bases match TRBD1. The CDR3 spans 16 residues. J was trimmed by 3 bases and V by 6 bases; bases with no gene match: 8. The germline V gene encodes CDR1 MNHNY and CDR2 SVGAGI (reference sequence). DNA for the CDR3: TGTGCCAGCAGCGGACCCCGGGACAGGGACACCGGGGAGCTGTTTTTT. This encodes CASSGPRDRDTGELFF.

This sequence joins TRBV6-6 and TRBJ1-1; D is possibly TRBD1 (6 bases). In germline, CDR1 is MNHNY, CDR2 SVGAGI (reference sequence). Trimming took 7 bases from V and 3 from J, leaving 12 bases between them. This CDR3 region has 13 residues. CDR3 in amino acids: CASTRDTDTEAFF. The DNA for the CDR3 is TGTGCCAGCACCAGGGACACAGACACTGAAGCTTTCTTT.

The J gene is TRBJ2-7, the V gene TRBV7-9; possible D gene TRBD1, 5 bases. There are 13 residues in the CDR3. Trimming took 8 bases from V and 2 from J, leaving 13 bases between them. The V gene's germline CDR1 is SEHNR and CDR2 FQNEAQ (reference sequence). The CDR3 DNA follows: TGTGCCAGCGATGGGGCTACTACCTACGAGCAGTACTTC. Encoded protein: CASDGATTYEQYF.

The chain links TRBV30 to TRBJ1-2; possibly TRBD1 for D (5 bases). The CDR3 extends over 10 amino acids. Germline-derived CDR1 and CDR2 are GTSNPN and SVGIG (reference sequence). Trimming removed 5 bases from V and 4 bases from J, with 5 bases in between. CDR3 bases: TGTGCCTGGGACAGCTATGGCTACACCTTC. Translating it yields CAWDSYGYTF.

The chain couples TRBV4-3 to TRBJ2-2; D is undetermined. The CDR3 contains 13 residues. Germline CDR1 is LGHNA and CDR2 is YSLEER. Deletions cut 1 base from V and 6 bases from J, with 6 bases between. The CDR3 spells CASSQVLSGELFF. In nucleotides, the CDR3 is TGCGCCAGCAGCCAAGTGTTGTCCGGGGAGCTGTTTTTT.

The V call is TRBV6-1, the J call TRBJ2-7; 8 nucleotides line up with TRBD1. From germline, CDR1 is MNHNS and CDR2 SASEGT. V lost 2 bases, J lost 1 base, and 7 bases stayed unmatched. The CDR3 is made up of 16 amino acids. The CDR3 DNA follows: TGTGCCAGCAGTGAATTTCAGGGGGCGGTATCCTACGAGCAGTACTTC. Encoded protein: CASSEFQGAVSYEQYF.

With regard to this clone: Other DNA sequences of this sample code for an identical CDR3. V is TRBV5-6 and J is TRBJ2-7; 7 bases fit TRBD2. The germline gives CDR1 SGHDT, CDR2 YYEEEE. Unmatched junction bases numbered 2, after V lost 2 bases and J lost 0 bases. This CDR3 contains 14 residues. DNA for the CDR3: TGTGCCAGCAGCTTCGGGGGGAGCTCCTACGAGCAGTACTTC. It translates to CASSFGGSSYEQYF.

The rearrangement uses TRBV4-1 and TRBJ2-7; tentatively, D is TRBD2 (5 bases). CDR3 length equals 16 residues. Germline V lookup: CDR1 MGHRA, CDR2 YSYEKL. V was cut by 1 base and J by 7 bases, with 20 bases left in between. The CDR3 bases are TGCGCCAGCAGCCAAGTCGGAGGCGGACGCTTAAAGGAGCAGTACTTC. It specifies CASSQVGGGRLKEQYF.

The J gene is TRBJ2-7, the V gene TRBV4-1; D possibly corresponds to TRBD1 (5 bases). The V gene lost 1 base and the J gene lost 1 base, with 11 bases spanning the gap. From germline, CDR1 is MGHRA and CDR2 YSYEKL. The CDR3 runs 15 residues. The CDR3 spells CASSQGTPRSYEQYF. CDR3 in DNA: TGCGCCAGCAGCCAAGGGACACCGAGATCCTACGAGCAGTACTTC.

The chain combines TRBV11-2 with TRBJ1-5; TRBD1 matches at 9 bases. This CDR3 comprises 15 residues. Germline V gene data show CDR1 as SGHAT and CDR2 as FQNNGV. V trimming: 5 bases; J trimming: 2 bases; junction bases outside the gene matches: 4. The CDR3 nucleotides read TGTGCCAGCAGCATGGGACAGGGAGGCAATCAGCCCCAGCATTTT. This translates into CASSMGQGGNQPQHF.

The chain couples TRBV27 to TRBJ1-6; the D gene is possibly TRBD1 (5 bases). CDR1 and CDR2 (germline): MNHEY, SMNVEV (reference sequence). V lost 5 bases and J lost 5, with 10 bases in between. The CDR3 sequence is 14 residues long. The CDR3 is CASSPLTDNSPLHF. CDR3 nucleotide sequence: TGTGCCAGCAGTCCCCTGACAGATAATTCACCCCTCCACTTT.

Remarks on this clone: The germline gene is not matched at one end of the junction; a read error may be the cause. The V call is TRBV15, the J call TRBJ2-1; a weak D match, TRBD2 (6 bases). The CDR3 contains 17 residues. The germline V gene encodes CDR1 LNHNV and CDR2 YYDKDF (reference sequence). CDR3 protein: CATSGEWRGSSYNEQFF. The CDR3 DNA reads TGTGCCACCAGCGGAGAGTGGCGGGGAAGCTCCTACAATGAGCAGTTCTTC. The whole variable domain, filled in from reference TRBV15 and TRBJ2-1, reads DAMVIQNPRYQVTQFGKPVTLSCSQTLNHNVMYWYQQKSSQAPKLLFHYYDKDFNNEADTPDNFQSRRPNTSFCFLDIRSPGLGDTAMYLCATSGEWRGSSYNEQFFGPGTRLTVL.

The chain uses TRBV5-1 and TRBJ2-3; 9 bases map to TRBD2. Germline loops: CDR1 SGHRS, CDR2 YFSETQ. The J segment lost 2 bases and the V segment lost 0 bases, leaving 4 bases of the junction unmatched. This CDR3 has 16 residues. The CDR3 bases are TGCGCCAGCAGCTTGGGCCTAGCGGGGTTCACAGATACGCAGTATTTT. Amino acid sequence: CASSLGLAGFTDTQYF.

This clone was observed a single time. The chain employs TRBV5-6 and TRBJ2-3; a weak D match, TRBD2 (7 bases). The germline V and J ends were trimmed by 0 bases and 4 bases, with 12 bases remaining between them. CDR3 size: 15 residues. Germline V gene lookup returns CDR1 SGHDT and CDR2 YYEEEE. The CDR3 DNA sequence: TGTGCCAGCAGCTTGGGGCAGGGGAGGGCAGATACGCAGTATTTT. It translates to CASSLGQGRADTQYF.

V is TRBV7-9 and J is TRBJ1-1; no reliable D call. V was pared by 3 bases and J by 11 bases, with 4 bases between. Germline-derived CDR1 and CDR2 are SEHNR and FQNEAQ (reference sequence). The CDR3 is made up of 9 amino acids. In DNA, the CDR3 is TGTGCCAGCAGCTTTATGGCTTTCTTT. It encodes CASSFMAFF. The whole variable domain, remainder taken from reference TRBV7-9 and TRBJ1-1, is DTGVSQNPRHKITKRGQNVTFRCDPISEHNRLYWYRQTLGQGPEFLTYFQNEAQLEKSRLLSDRFSAERPKGSFSTLEIQRTEQGDSAMYLCASSFMAFFGQGTRLTVV.

The chain employs TRBV11-1 and TRBJ2-2; D uncertain. The length of the CDR3 is 14 residues. V lost 0 bases to trimming and J lost 6 bases, with 8 bases between them. CDR1 is SGHAT, CDR2 FQDESV, per germline (reference sequence). The CDR3 DNA follows: TGTGCCAGCAGCTTAGCAGGTTTTGCCGGGGAGCTGTTTTTT. It translates to CASSLAGFAGELFF.